This T cell receptor (beta chain) stems from a study of shared clonotypes between healthy human individuals. Trimming took 6 bases from V and 5 from J, leaving 16 bases between them. Germline V gene lookup returns CDR1 SGHDN and CDR2 FVKESK. This CDR3 is 14 amino acids long. Every subset's genomic DNA went evenly onto several immunoSEQ plates. The assay was immunoSEQ multiplex PCR, and TCRdb's table has in-frame clones only and misses some. The table has hundreds of thousands of clones, about 96% seen once; the top ten hold about 0.064%. Naive CD45RA+ and memory CD45RA-negative subsets were split from CD4+ cells.

The clonotype comes from a woman in her twenties or thirties in good health. The V gene is TRBV14, the J gene TRBJ1-1; tentative D call: TRBD1 (5 bases). Source material: naive CD4+ T cells sorted from blood. Specified subset: CD45RA+ positively selected. The CDR3 region has the DNA TGTGCCAGCAGACTGAATACAGGTGGAACTGAAGCTTTCTTT. Its protein is CASRLNTGGTEAFF.